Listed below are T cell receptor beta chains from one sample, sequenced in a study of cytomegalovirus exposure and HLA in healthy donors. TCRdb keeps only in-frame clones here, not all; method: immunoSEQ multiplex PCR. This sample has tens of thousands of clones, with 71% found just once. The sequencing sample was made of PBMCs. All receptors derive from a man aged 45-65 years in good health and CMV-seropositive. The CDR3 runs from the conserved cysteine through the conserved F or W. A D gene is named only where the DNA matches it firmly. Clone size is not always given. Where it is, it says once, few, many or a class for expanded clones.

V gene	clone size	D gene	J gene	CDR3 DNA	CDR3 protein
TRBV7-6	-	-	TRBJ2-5	TGTGCCAGCAGCTTAGTTACCGGCCGGGGCCAAGAGACCCAGTACTTC	CASSLVTGRGQETQYF
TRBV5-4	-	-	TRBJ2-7	TGTGCCAGCAGCTTTTTGCCTGGAGGGGCATACGAGCAGTACTTC	CASSFLPGGAYEQYF
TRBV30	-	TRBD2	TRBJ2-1	TGTGCCTGGACTCCCGGGGGGGCCCGTTTGAATGAGCAGTTCTTC	CAWTPGGARLNEQFF
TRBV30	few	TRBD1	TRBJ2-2	TGTGCCTGGATCAAAGGGGGCGCCACGTGGGGGGAGCTGTTTTTT	CAWIKGGATWGELFF
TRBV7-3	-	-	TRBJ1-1	TGTGCCAGCAGCGGTGAGGGCTTGAGAACTGAAGCTTTCTTT	CASSGEGLRTEAFF
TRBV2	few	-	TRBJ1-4	TGTGCCAGCAGTGTCAGGGCGATAGAACTGTTTTTT	CASSVRAIELFF
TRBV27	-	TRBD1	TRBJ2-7	TGTGCCAGCAGTTTATCTTTACGTATGTGGGACAGTACCTACGAGCAGTACTTC	CASSLSLRMWDSTYEQYF
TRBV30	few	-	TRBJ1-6	TGTGCCTGGAGTGTTCTCAGGTACTCACCCCTCCACTTT	CAWSVLRYSPLHF
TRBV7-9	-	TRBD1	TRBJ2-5	TGTGCCAGCAGCTTAGCTGGGGCAGGGGGCCTCGTTTTGGAGACCCAGTACTTC	CASSLAGAGGLVLETQYF
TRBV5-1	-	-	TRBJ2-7	TGCGCCAGCAGCTTGACAGCTCCGTCCTACGAGCAGTACTTC	CASSLTAPSYEQYF
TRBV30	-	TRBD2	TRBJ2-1	TGTGCCTGGAGCCTCCGACTAGCGGGGGACAATGAGCAGTTCTTC	CAWSLRLAGDNEQFF
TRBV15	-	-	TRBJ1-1	TGTGCCACCAGCAGAGATTGGATAGAGGGCACTGAAGCTTTCTTT	CATSRDWIEGTEAFF
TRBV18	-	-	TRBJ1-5	TGTGCCAGCTCGGAGGGATCGGGCAATCAGCCCCAGCATTTT	CASSEGSGNQPQHF
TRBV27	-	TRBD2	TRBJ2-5	TGTGCCAGCAGTGTCTTAGCGGGGGGCCTCCAAGAGACCCAGTACTTC	CASSVLAGGLQETQYF
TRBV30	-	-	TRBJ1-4	TGTGCCTGGAGCTCCCCGTTTCGGGGTCGGATTGAAAAACTGTTTTTT	CAWSSPFRGRIEKLFF
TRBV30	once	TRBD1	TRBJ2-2	TGTGCCTGGAGTACCCTGGACAGGGTGGCCAACGGCGGGGAGCTGTTTTTT	CAWSTLDRVANGGELFF
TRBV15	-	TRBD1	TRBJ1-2	TGTGCCACCAGCAGAAACAGGGGGCGGGACTATGGCTACACCTTC	CATSRNRGRDYGYTF
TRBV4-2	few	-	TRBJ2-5	TGTGCCAGCAGCCGGGGGGAGACTTTGGGGTACCAAGAGACCCAGTACTTC	CASSRGETLGYQETQYF
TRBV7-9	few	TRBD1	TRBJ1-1	TGTGCCAGCAGCTTAGAAGGGACAGTAAACACTGAAGCTTTCTTT	CASSLEGTVNTEAFF
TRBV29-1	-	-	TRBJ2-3	TGCAGCGTGAGGGGGACCCTTAGCACAGATACGCAGTATTTT	CSVRGTLSTDTQYF
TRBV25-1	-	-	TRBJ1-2	TGTGCCAGCAGTGACCCGCGGGGTAGGGACTATGGCTACACCTTC	CASSDPRGRDYGYTF
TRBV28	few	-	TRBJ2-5	TGTGCCAGCAGTGCGAACGGGGAGACCCAGTACTTC	CASSANGETQYF
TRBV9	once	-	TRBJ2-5	TGTGCCAGCAGTAGGACTATCAAAGAGACCCAGTACTTC	CASSRTIKETQYF
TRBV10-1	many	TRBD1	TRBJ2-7	TGCGCCAGCAGTCAAGACAGGGACGCCTACGAGCAGTACTTC	CASSQDRDAYEQYF
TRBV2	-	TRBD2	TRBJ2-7	TGTGCCAGCAGTGAGGGAATACTAAAGAGTAGCGGGACCGGCGCAGGAGTCTACGAGCAGTACTTC	CASSEGILKSSGTGAGVYEQYF
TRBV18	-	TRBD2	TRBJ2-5	TGTGCCAGCTCACCAACTAGCGGGGGGTCAGAGACCCAGTACTTC	CASSPTSGGSETQYF
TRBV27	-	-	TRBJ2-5	TGTGCCAGCAGCCCTGGAGCCCAGTACTTC	CASSPGAQYF
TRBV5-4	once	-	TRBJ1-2	TGTGCCAGCAGCTTGGGACTACTCGAAGCTTCCTATGGCTACACCTTC	CASSLGLLEASYGYTF
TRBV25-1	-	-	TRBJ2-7	TGTGCCAGCAGTGACCCTTCCTGGGCGGGAACTAACCCCTACGAGCAGTACTTC	CASSDPSWAGTNPYEQYF